These 31 T cell receptor beta chains came from one sample sequenced in a study of cytomegalovirus exposure and HLA in healthy donors. Primers for the PCR totalled 60 Vbeta and 13 Jbeta. Sequencing used immunoSEQ multiplex PCR; TCRdb keeps in-frame clones, though not all of them. The sample carries around 100,000 clones, 50% to 65% recorded once. Sequencing was performed on PBMCs. The receptor set was obtained from a man younger than 45 in good health and CMV-seropositive.

The V and J genes are TRBV7-2 and TRBJ1-1, with unresolved D. The length of the CDR3 is 13 residues. V was cut by 1 base and J by 7 bases, with 10 bases left in between. Looked up from germline, CDR1 is SGHTA and CDR2 is FQGNSA. The CDR3 region has the DNA TGTGCCAGCAGCTTAGGGAGGTGGGGTGAAGCTTTCTTT. Its translation: CASSLGRWGEAFF. Based on the CDR3 plus reference TRBV7-2 and TRBJ1-1, the full variable domain is GAGVSQSPSNKVTEKGKDVELRCDPISGHTALYWYRQSLGQGLEFLIYFQGNSAPDKSGLPSDRFSAERTGGSVSTLTIQRTQQEDSAVYLCASSLGRWGEAFFGQGTRLTVV.

This clone was recorded once. The junction departs from the called germline gene at one end, perhaps through a read error. Other DNA sequences of this sample code for an identical CDR3. This chain joins TRBV6-6 and TRBJ2-4; tentatively, D is TRBD2 (6 bases). CDR3 length: 14 residues. The germline CDR1 and CDR2 sequences are MNHNY and SVGAGI (reference sequence). CDR3 in DNA: TGCGCCAGCAGTTACCTGGGGGGTTGGGACATTCAGTACTTC. It codes for CASSYLGGWDIQYF.

The J gene is TRBJ2-1, the V gene TRBV19; weak D call: TRBD2 (6 bases). Germline CDR1 is LNHDA and CDR2 is SQIVND (reference sequence). With 5 bases removed from V and 0 bases from J, the gap between germline ends came to 11 bases. The CDR3 runs 15 residues. Here the CDR3 reads CASSDLANSYNEQFF. DNA of the CDR3: TGTGCCAGTAGTGATCTAGCGAACTCCTACAATGAGCAGTTCTTC.

The chain recombines TRBV11-2 with TRBJ2-7; the D is unclear. V lost 3 bases and J lost 3, with 6 bases in between. This CDR3 is 12 amino acids long. Germline V gene sequence: CDR1 SGHAT, CDR2 FQNNGV. CDR3 DNA sequence: TGTGCCAGCAGCTTCTCTATCTACGAGCAGTACTTC. It yields the protein CASSFSIYEQYF.

The chain joins TRBV7-2 to TRBJ2-7; 7 bases map to TRBD1. With V trimmed by 6 bases and J by 6 bases, 11 bases remained unmatched. The CDR3 sequence is 14 residues long. The germline V gene encodes CDR1 SGHTA and CDR2 FQGNSA. The CDR3 here is CASSSGQTYGEQYF. The CDR3 DNA reads as TGTGCCAGCAGTTCGGGACAGACCTACGGCGAGCAGTACTTC.

The chain carries TRBV9 and TRBJ2-5; 10 bases are a match to TRBD2. Trimming took 2 bases from V and 5 from J; bases not matched to a gene: 3. Germline V gives CDR1 SGDLS, CDR2 YYNGEE. The CDR3 is 14 amino acids. CDR3 loop: CASSVSGGRETQYF. CDR3 bases: TGTGCCAGCAGCGTTAGCGGGGGGAGGGAGACCCAGTACTTC.

This chain joins TRBV28 and TRBJ2-5; 9 bases are a match to TRBD1. CDR3 size: 15 residues. Trimming removed 4 bases from V and 4 bases from J; junction bases left unmatched: 7. CDR1 MDHEN and CDR2 SYDVKM come from the germline V gene. This CDR3 is CASSSSTGGLETQYF. The CDR3, as DNA: TGTGCCAGCAGTTCCTCCACAGGGGGCCTAGAGACCCAGTACTTC.

This chain connects TRBV27 to TRBJ1-6; 7 bases align to TRBD1. CDR3 length: 14 residues. Per germline, CDR1 MNHEY and CDR2 SMNVEV (reference sequence). The V and J ends lost 7 bases and 14 bases, in that order; junction bases with no gene match: 14. DNA of the CDR3: TGTGCCAGCAAATCCGGGACAGCCTTTTCTGCCCTCCACTTT. As protein: CASKSGTAFSALHF.

This sequence joins TRBV5-1 and TRBJ2-5; D not resolved. CDR1 and CDR2 from the germline V gene are SGHRS and YFSETQ. The CDR3 extends over 13 amino acids. Trimming pared 5 bases from V and 5 bases from J, leaving 13 bases between. The CDR3 spells CASRRESMETQYF. The CDR3 DNA sequence: TGCGCCAGCAGACGAGAGAGCATGGAGACCCAGTACTTC.

The genes are TRBV7-2 and TRBJ1-3; the D gene is possibly TRBD1 (6 bases). Germline-derived CDR1 and CDR2 are SGHTA and FQGNSA. The CDR3 is 19 residues long. Trimming left V 4 bases short and J 0 bases short, with 22 bases between. For the CDR3, the DNA is TGTGCCAGCAGCTCTTACCCAAGGACAGCCTATAGCTCTGGAAACACCATATATTTT. Amino acids: CASSSYPRTAYSSGNTIYF.

The chain is built from TRBV4-2 and TRBJ2-7, with 7 bases lining up with TRBD2. Germline V gene sequence: CDR1 LGHNA, CDR2 YNFKEQ. Trimming cost V 2 bases and J 4 bases; bases outside gene matches: 8. CDR3 length equals 15 residues. The CDR3 DNA reads as TGTGCCAGCAGCCAATCAGCGGGACTCCTATACGAGCAGTACTTC. Its protein product is CASSQSAGLLYEQYF.

The rearrangement joins TRBV27 to TRBJ2-1; D call uncertain. The germline V gene has CDR1 MNHEY and CDR2 SMNVEV (reference sequence). With 5 bases removed from V and 9 bases from J, the gap between germline ends came to 8 bases. The CDR3 length is 11 residues. CDR3 nucleotide sequence: TGTGCCAGCAGTATACGGAGTGAGCAGTTCTTC. It translates to CASSIRSEQFF.

This clone showed up just a few times. The genes are TRBV5-1 and TRBJ2-5, with 7 bases lining up with TRBD1. Germline V CDR1 and CDR2: SGHRS, YFSETQ. There are 13 residues in the CDR3. Trimming removed 5 bases from V and 4 bases from J; junction bases left unmatched: 5. CDR3 amino acids: CASRRGGGETQYF. The CDR3 DNA sequence: TGCGCCAGCAGAAGAGGGGGCGGAGAGACCCAGTACTTC.

V gene TRBV5-4 combines with J gene TRBJ1-2; TRBD1 matches 8 bases. The CDR3 has 14 amino acids. CDR1 SGHNT and CDR2 YYREEE come from the germline V gene (reference sequence). V lost 3 bases, J lost 8 bases, and 9 bases stayed unmatched. The CDR3 DNA is TGTGCCAGCAGCTGGGGCCAGGGGGCGGACGGCTACACCTTC. As protein: CASSWGQGADGYTF.

This clone has just a few counts. The V and J genes are TRBV7-9 and TRBJ2-2, with D possibly being TRBD1 (5 bases). This CDR3 is built from 13 residues. The V and J ends lost 5 bases and 4 bases respectively, with 8 bases between them. CDR1 is SEHNR and CDR2 is FQNEAQ in the germline V gene (reference sequence). CDR3 amino acids: CASSTGLTGELFF. CDR3 sequence (DNA): TGTGCCAGCAGCACAGGTCTCACCGGGGAGCTGTTTTTT.

This clone appeared a few times. The rearrangement uses TRBV29-1 and TRBJ2-3, with 8 bases identical to TRBD2. The CDR3 is 12 amino acids. Germline CDR1 and CDR2: SQVTM and ANQGSEA. The J segment lost 0 bases and the V segment lost 7 bases, leaving 0 bases of the junction unmatched. The CDR3 sequence is CSAGGSTDTQYF. As DNA, the CDR3 is TGCAGCGCGGGGGGGAGCACAGATACGCAGTATTTT.

In this sample, this clone turned up once. This chain uses TRBV7-3 with TRBJ2-1; 8 bases align to TRBD2. V shed 4 bases, J shed 0 bases, and the junction held 5 bases outside the gene matches. CDR1 and CDR2 from the germline V gene are SGHTA and FQGTGA. The CDR3 is 16 residues long. As DNA, the CDR3 is TGTGCCAGCAGCTCCGGGGGGGCTAGCTCCTACAATGAGCAGTTCTTC. Protein sequence: CASSSGGASSYNEQFF.

This clone was seen more than once but under ten times. This rearrangement joins TRBV5-1 to TRBJ2-2; D is perhaps TRBD1 (5 bases). Germline V gene sequence: CDR1 SGHRS, CDR2 YFSETQ. Trimming left V 0 bases short and J 4 bases short, with 13 bases between. CDR3 length: 16 amino acids. CDR3 in amino acids: CASSLVQGVITGELFF. As DNA, the CDR3 is TGCGCCAGCAGCTTGGTTCAGGGTGTAATCACCGGGGAGCTGTTTTTT.

The chain recombines TRBV27 with TRBJ2-3, with D maybe TRBD2 (5 bases). The V gene's germline CDR1 is MNHEY and CDR2 SMNVEV (reference sequence). V lost 0 bases, J lost 3 bases, and 13 bases lay in between. CDR3 size: 16 residues. This CDR3 is CASSLSSGSLTDTQYF. The CDR3 DNA sequence: TGTGCCAGCAGTTTATCGAGCGGTTCATTGACAGATACGCAGTATTTT.

The chain joins TRBV11-2 to TRBJ2-2; 7 bases are a match to TRBD2. The CDR3 is 15 amino acids. Germline CDR1 and CDR2: SGHAT and FQNNGV. The V gene end was trimmed by 2 bases and the J gene end by 6 bases; junction bases not matched to a gene: 6. The CDR3 region is CASSLQIRGAGELFF. Written as DNA, the CDR3 is TGTGCCAGCAGCTTACAAATCCGGGGGGCCGGGGAGCTGTTTTTT. The complete variable domain, with remaining parts taken from reference TRBV11-2 and TRBJ2-2, reads EAGVAQSPRYKIIEKRQSVAFWCNPISGHATLYWYQQILGQGPKLLIQFQNNGVVDDSQLPKDRFSAERLKGVDSTLKIQPAKLEDSAVYLCASSLQIRGAGELFFGEGSRLTVL.

The chain carries TRBV21-1 and TRBJ2-5; the table's TRBD1 call for D was not verified on the DNA. TRBV21-1 is designated a pseudogene. The CDR3 runs 14 residues. The CDR3 reads CASSKVDSEVTQYF. The CDR3 nucleotides read TGTGCCAGCAGCAAAGTGGACAGTGAAGTTACCCAGTACTTC.

V is TRBV29-1 and J is TRBJ1-5; D unresolved. Trimming took off 6 bases at V and 3 bases at J, with 9 bases between the two ends. CDR1 and CDR2 (germline): SQVTM, ANQGSEA. CDR3 length equals 12 residues. The CDR3 region is CSVSGNNQPQHF. The CDR3 DNA reads as TGCAGCGTGTCAGGAAACAATCAGCCCCAGCATTTT.

The V call is TRBV5-1, the J call TRBJ2-7, with TRBD2 identical over 9 bases. V dropped 0 bases and J dropped 5; count of bases not matched to a gene: 6. Germline V gives CDR1 SGHRS, CDR2 YFSETQ. The CDR3 is 15 amino acids. In DNA, the CDR3 is TGCGCCAGCAGCTTGGAAGCGGGGGGCCAGAACGAGCAGTACTTC. Residues: CASSLEAGGQNEQYF.

The chain carries TRBV10-3 and TRBJ2-3; the match to TRBD1 covers 7 bases. V lost 3 bases and J lost 2; bases outside the gene matches: 11. This CDR3 is 17 amino acids long. Per germline, CDR1 ENHRY and CDR2 SYGVKD. In DNA form, the CDR3 reads TGTGCCATCAGTGAACGAGGGGGACAGACCAACACAGATACGCAGTATTTT. This encodes CAISERGGQTNTDTQYF.

This rearrangement joins TRBV20-1 to TRBJ1-2; D not resolved. Germline CDR1 DFQATT, CDR2 SNEGSKA (reference sequence). There are 11 residues in the CDR3. The V and J ends lost 6 bases and 6 bases respectively, with 11 bases between them. The CDR3 region is CSAFSENGYTF. In DNA, the CDR3 is TGCAGTGCATTTTCGGAGAATGGCTACACCTTC.

The table lists this clone with a few counts. V gene TRBV7-9 combines with J gene TRBJ2-5, with D unclear. CDR3 length: 15 residues. Germline V gene sequence: CDR1 SEHNR, CDR2 FQNEAQ (reference sequence). Trimming removed 6 bases from V and 0 bases from J, with 14 bases in between. The CDR3 sequence is CASSLKLWYQETQYF. CDR3 nucleotides: TGTGCCAGCAGTCTAAAGCTATGGTACCAAGAGACCCAGTACTTC.

The chain couples TRBV6-5 to TRBJ1-2; 8 bases map to TRBD1. The CDR3 runs 13 residues. The germline V gene encodes CDR1 MNHEY and CDR2 SVGAGI. The V and J ends lost 6 bases and 8 bases, in that order; junction bases with no gene match: 8. The CDR3 bases are TGTGCCAGCAGGTCCGGGACAGGCAAAGGCTACACCTTC. Protein: CASRSGTGKGYTF.

This rearrangement joins TRBV11-2 to TRBJ2-1; tentatively, D is TRBD2 (6 bases). CDR3 length equals 15 residues. Germline V gives CDR1 SGHAT, CDR2 FQNNGV. The V end was cut by 4 bases, the J end by 0 bases, with 10 bases between. The CDR3 here is CASSSTGGSYNEQFF. CDR3 bases: TGTGCCAGCAGCTCAACCGGGGGCTCCTACAATGAGCAGTTCTTC.

Notes on this clone: Because it lacks the conserved phenylalanine or tryptophan at the end, this CDR3 is likely a read error. The chain recombines TRBV5-4 with TRBJ2-2, with 8 bases lining up with TRBD1. Per germline, CDR1 SGHNT and CDR2 YYREEE (reference sequence). The CDR3 covers 14 residues. The V gene end was trimmed by 7 bases and the J gene end by 1 base; junction bases not matched to a gene: 3. Written as DNA, the CDR3 is TGTGCCAGCGCCGACAGGGGGAACACCGGGGAGCTGTTTCTT. As protein: CASADRGNTGELFL.

The rearrangement uses TRBV7-9 and TRBJ1-3; 7 nucleotides align to TRBD1. With 5 bases clipped from V and 0 bases from J, the junction kept 4 bases outside the gene matches. This CDR3 region has 15 residues. The germline CDR1 and CDR2 sequences are SEHNR and FQNEAQ (reference sequence). CDR3 sequence: CASSAGTDSGNTIYF. The DNA of the CDR3 is TGTGCCAGCAGCGCAGGGACAGACTCTGGAAACACCATATATTTT.

The rearrangement uses TRBV19 and TRBJ1-2, with 7 bases aligning to TRBD1. Looked up from germline, CDR1 is LNHDA and CDR2 is SQIVND (reference sequence). CDR3 length equals 13 residues. Unmatched junction bases numbered 8, after V lost 5 bases and J lost 8 bases. CDR3 residues: CASSRPDRDGYTF. The CDR3 nucleotides are TGTGCCAGTAGTCGCCCCGACAGGGACGGCTACACCTTC.